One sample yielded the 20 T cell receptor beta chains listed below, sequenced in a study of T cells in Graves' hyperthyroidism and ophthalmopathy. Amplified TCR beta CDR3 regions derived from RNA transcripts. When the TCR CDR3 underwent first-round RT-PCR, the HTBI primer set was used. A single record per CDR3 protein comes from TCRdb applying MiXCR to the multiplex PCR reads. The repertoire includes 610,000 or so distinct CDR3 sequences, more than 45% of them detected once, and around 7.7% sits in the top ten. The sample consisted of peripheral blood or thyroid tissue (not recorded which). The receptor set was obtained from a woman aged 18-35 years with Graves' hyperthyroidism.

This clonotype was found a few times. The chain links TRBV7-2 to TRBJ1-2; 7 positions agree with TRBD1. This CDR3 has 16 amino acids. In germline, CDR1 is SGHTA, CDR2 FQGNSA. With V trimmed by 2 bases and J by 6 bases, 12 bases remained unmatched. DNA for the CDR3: TGTGCCAGCAGCTTATACGGGACAGCTAGCCAAGATGGCTACACCTTC. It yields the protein CASSLYGTASQDGYTF.

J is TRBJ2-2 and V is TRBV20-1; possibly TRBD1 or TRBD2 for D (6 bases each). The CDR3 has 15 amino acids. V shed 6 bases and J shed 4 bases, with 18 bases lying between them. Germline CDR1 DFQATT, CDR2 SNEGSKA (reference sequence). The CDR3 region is CSAESTEGGTGELFF. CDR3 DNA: TGCAGTGCCGAATCGACAGAGGGGGGCACCGGGGAGCTGTTTTTT.

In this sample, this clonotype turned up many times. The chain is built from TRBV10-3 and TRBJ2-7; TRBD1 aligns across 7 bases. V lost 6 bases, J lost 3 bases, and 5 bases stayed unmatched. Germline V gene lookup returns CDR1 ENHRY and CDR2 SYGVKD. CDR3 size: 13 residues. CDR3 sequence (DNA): TGTGCCATCAGGGTGCAGGGGGACTACGAGCAGTACTTC. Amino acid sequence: CAIRVQGDYEQYF.

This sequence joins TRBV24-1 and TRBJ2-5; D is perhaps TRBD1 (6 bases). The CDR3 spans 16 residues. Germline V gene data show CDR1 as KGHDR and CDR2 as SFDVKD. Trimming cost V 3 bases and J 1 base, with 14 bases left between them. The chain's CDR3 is CATSDRVGRGQETQYF. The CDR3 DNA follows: TGTGCCACCAGTGATCGGGTGGGCAGGGGCCAAGAGACCCAGTACTTC.

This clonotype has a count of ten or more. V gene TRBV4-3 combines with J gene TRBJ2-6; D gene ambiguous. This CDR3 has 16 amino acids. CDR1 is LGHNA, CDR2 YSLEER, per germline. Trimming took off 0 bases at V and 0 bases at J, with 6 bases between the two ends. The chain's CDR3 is CASSQDPRSGANVLTF. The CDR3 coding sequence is TGCGCCAGCAGCCAAGATCCCCGCTCTGGGGCCAACGTCCTGACTTTC.

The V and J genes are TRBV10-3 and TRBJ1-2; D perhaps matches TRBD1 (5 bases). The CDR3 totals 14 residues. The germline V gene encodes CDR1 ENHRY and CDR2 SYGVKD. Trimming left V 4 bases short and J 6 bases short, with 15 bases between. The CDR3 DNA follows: TGTGCCATCAGTGTCCGACAGTTAGAGAATGGCTACACCTTC. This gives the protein CAISVRQLENGYTF.

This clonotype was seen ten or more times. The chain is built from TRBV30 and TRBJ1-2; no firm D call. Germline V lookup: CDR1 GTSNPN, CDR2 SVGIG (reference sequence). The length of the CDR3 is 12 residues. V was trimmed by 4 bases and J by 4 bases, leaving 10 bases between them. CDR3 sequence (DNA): TGTGCCTGGATGGGGTTTTCCTATGGCTACACCTTC. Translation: CAWMGFSYGYTF.

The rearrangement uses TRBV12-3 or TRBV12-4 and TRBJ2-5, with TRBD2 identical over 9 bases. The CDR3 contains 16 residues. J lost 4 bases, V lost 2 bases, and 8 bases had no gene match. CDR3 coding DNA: TGTGCCAGCAGTTTAAGGGCGGGAGGGCCGGGAGAGACCCAGTACTTC. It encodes CASSLRAGGPGETQYF.

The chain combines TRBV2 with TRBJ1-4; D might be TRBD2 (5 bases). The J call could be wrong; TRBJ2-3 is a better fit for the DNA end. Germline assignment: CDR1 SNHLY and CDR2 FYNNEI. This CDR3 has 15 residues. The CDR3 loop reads CASSERDPRADTQYF. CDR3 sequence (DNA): TGTGCCAGCAGTGAAAGGGATCCGAGGGCAGATACGCAGTATTTT.

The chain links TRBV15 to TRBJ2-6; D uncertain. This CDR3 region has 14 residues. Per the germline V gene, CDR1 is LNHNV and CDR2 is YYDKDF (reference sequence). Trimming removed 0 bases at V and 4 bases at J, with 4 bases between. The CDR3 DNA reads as TGTGCCACCAGCAGAGATCAGGGGGCCAACGTCCTGACTTTC. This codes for CATSRDQGANVLTF.

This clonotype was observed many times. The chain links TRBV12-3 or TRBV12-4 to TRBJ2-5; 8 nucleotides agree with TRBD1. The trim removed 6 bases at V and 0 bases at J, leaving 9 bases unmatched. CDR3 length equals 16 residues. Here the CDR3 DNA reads TGTGCCAGCAGCCGAAGGACAGGGCCCTACCAAGAGACCCAGTACTTC. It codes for CASSRRTGPYQETQYF.

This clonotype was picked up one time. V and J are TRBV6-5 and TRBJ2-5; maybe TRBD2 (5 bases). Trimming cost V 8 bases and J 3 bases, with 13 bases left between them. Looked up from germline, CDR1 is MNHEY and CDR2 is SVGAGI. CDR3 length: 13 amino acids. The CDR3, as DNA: TGTGCCAGCCAACGGGGAAGGGAAGAGACCCAGTACTTC. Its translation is CASQRGREETQYF.

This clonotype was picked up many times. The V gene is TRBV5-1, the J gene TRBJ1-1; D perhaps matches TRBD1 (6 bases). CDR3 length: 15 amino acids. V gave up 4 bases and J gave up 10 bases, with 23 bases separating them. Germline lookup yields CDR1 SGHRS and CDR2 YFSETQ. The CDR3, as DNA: TGCGCCAGCAGCCCGATCGGGGGTAAGATCAGGGGAGCTTTCTTT. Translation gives CASSPIGGKIRGAFF.

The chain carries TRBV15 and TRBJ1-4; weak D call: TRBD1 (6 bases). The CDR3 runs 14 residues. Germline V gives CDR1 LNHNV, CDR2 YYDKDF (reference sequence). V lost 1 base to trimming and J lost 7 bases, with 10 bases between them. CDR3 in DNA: TGTGCCACCAGCAGAGTCGGGGGCGCTGAAAAACTGTTTTTT. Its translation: CATSRVGGAEKLFF.

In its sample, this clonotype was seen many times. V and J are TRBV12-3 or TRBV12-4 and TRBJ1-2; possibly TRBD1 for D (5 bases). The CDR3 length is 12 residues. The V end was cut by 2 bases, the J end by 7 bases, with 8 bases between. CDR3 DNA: TGTGCCAGCAGTTTACAGGGTGGTGGCTACACCTTC. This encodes CASSLQGGGYTF.

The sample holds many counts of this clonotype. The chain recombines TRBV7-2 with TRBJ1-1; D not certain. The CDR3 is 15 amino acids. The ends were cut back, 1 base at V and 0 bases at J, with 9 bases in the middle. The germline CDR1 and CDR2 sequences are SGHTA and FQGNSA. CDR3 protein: CASSLDLGLNTEAFF. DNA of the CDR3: TGTGCCAGCAGCTTAGATCTCGGATTGAACACTGAAGCTTTCTTT.

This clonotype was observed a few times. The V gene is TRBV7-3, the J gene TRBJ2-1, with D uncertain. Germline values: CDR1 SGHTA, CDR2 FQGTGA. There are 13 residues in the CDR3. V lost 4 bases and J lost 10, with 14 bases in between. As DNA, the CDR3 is TGTGCCAGCAGCTCATACGGACCCAGGGAGCAGTTCTTC. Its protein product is CASSSYGPREQFF.

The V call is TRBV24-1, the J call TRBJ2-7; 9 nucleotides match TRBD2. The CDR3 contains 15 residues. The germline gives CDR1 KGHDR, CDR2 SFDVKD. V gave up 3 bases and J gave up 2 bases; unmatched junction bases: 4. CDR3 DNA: TGTGCCACCAGTGATCCCCTAGCGGGAACCTACGAGCAGTACTTC. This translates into CATSDPLAGTYEQYF.

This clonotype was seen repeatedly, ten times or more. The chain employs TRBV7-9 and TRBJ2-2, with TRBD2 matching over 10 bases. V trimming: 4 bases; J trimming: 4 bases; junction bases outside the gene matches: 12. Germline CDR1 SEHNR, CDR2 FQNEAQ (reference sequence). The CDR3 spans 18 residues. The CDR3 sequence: CASSSSANVAGGTGELFF. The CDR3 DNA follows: TGTGCCAGCAGCTCCTCCGCGAATGTAGCGGGAGGCACCGGGGAGCTGTTTTTT. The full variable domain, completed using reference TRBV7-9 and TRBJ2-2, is DTGVSQNPRHKITKRGQNVTFRCDPISEHNRLYWYRQTLGQGPEFLTYFQNEAQLEKSRLLSDRFSAERPKGSFSTLEIQRTEQGDSAMYLCASSSSANVAGGTGELFFGEGSRLTVL.

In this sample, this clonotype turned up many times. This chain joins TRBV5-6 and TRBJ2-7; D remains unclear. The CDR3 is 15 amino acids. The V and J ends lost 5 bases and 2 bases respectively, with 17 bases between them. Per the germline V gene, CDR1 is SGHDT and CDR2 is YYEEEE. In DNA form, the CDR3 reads TGTGCCAGCAGTCTTCCAGGTTTGGCCACCTACGAGCAGTACTTC. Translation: CASSLPGLATYEQYF.